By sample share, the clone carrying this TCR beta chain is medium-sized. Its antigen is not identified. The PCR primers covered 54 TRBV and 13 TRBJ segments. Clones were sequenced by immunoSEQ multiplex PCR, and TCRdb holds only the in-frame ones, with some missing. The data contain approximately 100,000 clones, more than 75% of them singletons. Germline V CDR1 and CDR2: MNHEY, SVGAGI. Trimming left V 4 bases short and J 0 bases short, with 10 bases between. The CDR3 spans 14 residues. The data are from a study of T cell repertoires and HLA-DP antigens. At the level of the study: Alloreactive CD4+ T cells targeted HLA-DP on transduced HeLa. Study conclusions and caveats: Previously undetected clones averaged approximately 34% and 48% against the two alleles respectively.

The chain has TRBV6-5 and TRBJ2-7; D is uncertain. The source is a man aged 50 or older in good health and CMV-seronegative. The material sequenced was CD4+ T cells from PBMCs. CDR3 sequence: CASSLGRSSYEQYF. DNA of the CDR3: TGTGCCAGCAGTTTGGGCAGGAGCTCCTACGAGCAGTACTTC.